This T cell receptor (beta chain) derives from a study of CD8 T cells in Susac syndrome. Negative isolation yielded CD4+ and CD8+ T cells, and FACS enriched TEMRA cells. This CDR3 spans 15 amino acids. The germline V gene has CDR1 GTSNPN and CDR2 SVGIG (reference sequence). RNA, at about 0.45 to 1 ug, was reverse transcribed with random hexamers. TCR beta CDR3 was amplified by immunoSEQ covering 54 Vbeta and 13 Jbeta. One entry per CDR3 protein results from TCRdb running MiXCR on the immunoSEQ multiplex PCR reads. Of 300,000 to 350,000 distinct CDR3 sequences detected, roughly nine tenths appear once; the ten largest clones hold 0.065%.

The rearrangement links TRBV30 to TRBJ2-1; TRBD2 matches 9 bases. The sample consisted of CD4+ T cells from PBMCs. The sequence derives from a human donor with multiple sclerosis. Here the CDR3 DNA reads TGTGCGTTGGAGTATGCGGGAGGGCCTTGGAATGAGCAGTTCTTC. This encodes CALEYAGGPWNEQFF.